Reported below is one T cell receptor (beta chain). These data originate in a study of technical replicates of blood from several donors. CDR1 is MDHEN and CDR2 is SYDVKM in the germline V gene. The germline V and J ends were trimmed by 6 bases and 13 bases, with 18 bases remaining between them. The CDR3 is 12 amino acids. The data were produced by immunoSEQ multiplex PCR, yet TCRdb's version contains in-frame clones alone and is incomplete. The data contain around 85,000 clones, about 94% of them seen just once; the ten biggest clones take up 0.25%. This chain links TRBV28 with TRBJ1-2; D is uncertain. Sequencing was carried out using T cells isolated from PBMCs. The clonotype comes from a human donor in good health. CDR3: CASSLTRGEVTF. The CDR3 coding sequence is TGTGCCAGCAGCCTAACCCGGGGTGAGGTCACCTTC.